This T cell receptor beta chain came from a study of blood T cell repertoires in COVID-19. Across the whole study: Recovered participants had two consecutive negative NP/OP PCR tests, healthcare professional clearance, or symptom resolution. There were acute and convalescent COVID-19 samples, and they came from the United States, Italy and Spain.

This clone was recorded only once. V was clipped by 2 bases and J by 1 base; unmatched bases: 5. The germline V gene has CDR1 GTSNPN and CDR2 SVGIG (reference sequence). CDR3 length: 16 amino acids. Membership in each cohort depended on participant-reported clinical history. Per the study methods: Scientists estimated how many nucleated cells there were by amplifying reference gene primers. Sequenced by immunoSEQ multiplex PCR; TCRdb stores in-frame clones only, minus some. V and J calls plus clone size are reproduced from that table; the DNA served to infer D and trimming. Here the sample spans hundreds of thousands of clones, approximately 89% being singletons.

The V gene is TRBV30, the J gene TRBJ2-7; TRBD2 matches at 13 bases. Sequencing input: PBMCs or T cells enriched from blood (not recorded which). The sequence derives from a man aged 35-49 years in a cohort exposed to, infected with or recovered from COVID-19 (not recorded which). The CDR3 DNA reads TGTGCCTGGAGTACACCGGGACTAGCGGGATCCTACGAGCAGTACTTC. Protein: CAWSTPGLAGSYEQYF.